These 12 T cell receptor beta chains came from one sample sequenced in a study of molecular identifiers for immune sequencing clone quantification. In TCRdb, the PCR reads were re-called with MiXCR into one record per CDR3 protein. The data hold a few hundred thousand distinct CDR3 sequences, with about a quarter observed a single time. Sequenced sample: naive CD8+ T cells from blood, with Jurkat cell RNA spiked in. Subset: FACS-sorted CD8+CD4-CCR7+CD45RA+ naive T cells. These receptors originate from a human donor in good health. Some libraries in this study had Jurkat cell RNA spiked in.

This clonotype was seen only a few times. This rearrangement joins TRBV20-1 to TRBJ2-1, with D perhaps TRBD2 (6 bases). Trimming took off 0 bases at V and 5 bases at J, with 11 bases between the two ends. The CDR3 has 14 amino acids. CDR1 and CDR2 (germline): DFQATT, SNEGSKA (reference sequence). DNA for the CDR3: TGCAGTGCTAGAGATGGTTCTAGCGACAATGAGCAGTTCTTC. It translates to CSARDGSSDNEQFF.

This clonotype was detected only once. Here the CDR3 reads CAGSPLGVTYQETQYF. DNA for the CDR3: TGTGCCGGCTCCCCGCTTGGCGTAACGTACCAAGAGACCCAGTACTTC. The chain joins TRBV27 to TRBJ2-5; D call uncertain. The V end was cut by 11 bases, the J end by 0 bases, with 22 bases between. The CDR3 is made up of 16 amino acids. Per the germline V gene, CDR1 is MNHEY and CDR2 is SMNVEV (reference sequence).

As for this clonotype: Since a much larger clone is just one base distant, this may be a read error. This rearrangement joins TRBV7-9 to TRBJ1-2; D is possibly TRBD1 (6 bases). Germline assignment: CDR1 SEHNR and CDR2 FQNEAQ (reference sequence). The V end was cut by 4 bases, the J end by 3 bases, with 27 bases between. The CDR3 is 19 amino acids. The CDR3: CASSSSPGQLPVMDYGYTF. The CDR3 DNA follows: TGTGCCAGCAGCTCCTCACCAGGACAGCTCCCGGTTATGGACTATGGCTACACCTTC. Looking up the rest from reference TRBV7-9 and TRBJ1-2 gives the full variable domain: DTGVSQNPRHKITKRGQNVTFRCDPISEHNRLYWYRQTLGQGPEFLTYFQNEAQLEKSRLLSDRFSAERPKGSFSTLEIQRTEQGDSAMYLCASSSSPGQLPVMDYGYTFGSGTRLTVV.

V usage is TRBV6-5 and J usage is TRBJ1-1; no reliable D call. The CDR3 has 13 residues. Between the trimmed V and J ends, which lost 5 bases and 3 bases, there was a span of 10 bases. Germline-derived CDR1 and CDR2 are MNHEY and SVGAGI. The CDR3 loop reads CASSHGIYTEAFF. The DNA for the CDR3 is TGTGCCAGCAGTCACGGGATCTACACTGAAGCTTTCTTT.

The table lists this clonotype with a few counts. The chain employs TRBV7-6 and TRBJ2-6, with TRBD1 identical over 7 bases. Unmatched junction bases numbered 17, after V lost 3 bases and J lost 0 bases. Germline CDR1 is SGHVS and CDR2 is FNYEAQ. The CDR3 runs to 21 residues. In DNA, the CDR3 is TGTGCCAGCAGCTTCTTTATTTTCGGACCAGGGGGAGACTCTGGGGCCAACGTCCTGACTTTC. The encoded protein is CASSFFIFGPGGDSGANVLTF.

The V gene is TRBV6-5, the J gene TRBJ2-1; TRBD2 matches 10 bases. Germline CDR1 MNHEY, CDR2 SVGAGI. V shed 8 bases and J 8 bases; nucleotides not matched to a gene: 9. This CDR3 comprises 14 residues. CDR3 in amino acids: CASGAGLAFDEQFF. The CDR3 DNA is TGTGCCAGCGGCGCGGGACTAGCGTTCGATGAGCAGTTCTTC.

This clonotype was counted many times. The V call is TRBV7-2, the J call TRBJ2-1; weak D call: TRBD2 (6 bases). V was shortened by 5 bases and J by 9 bases, with 11 bases between the two germline ends. The CDR3 runs 12 residues. Germline-derived CDR1 and CDR2 are SGHTA and FQGNSA. The DNA of the CDR3 is TGTGCCAGCAGCAATCTAGCGATTGAGCAGTTCTTC. Translated: CASSNLAIEQFF.

In its sample, this clonotype was seen many times. This rearrangement joins TRBV7-9 to TRBJ1-1; D not resolved. V shed 7 bases and J shed 1 base, with 13 bases lying between them. The CDR3 is 14 residues long. Looked up from germline, CDR1 is SEHNR and CDR2 is FQNEAQ (reference sequence). The CDR3 spells CASIASPANTEAFF. CDR3 nucleotide sequence: TGTGCCAGCATCGCCTCCCCGGCGAACACTGAAGCTTTCTTT.

This clonotype was detected a few times. The chain is built from TRBV29-1 and TRBJ2-5; the D is unclear. Deletions cut 4 bases from V and 2 bases from J, with 14 bases between. Per the germline V gene, CDR1 is SQVTM and CDR2 is ANQGSEA. CDR3 size: 14 residues. As DNA, the CDR3 is TGCAGCGTTGTCGGCCTCCGTTCTCAAGAGACCCAGTACTTC. Translated: CSVVGLRSQETQYF.

This clonotype has a count of ten or more. The J gene is TRBJ2-3, the V gene TRBV7-2, with 12 bases identical to TRBD2. Per the germline V gene, CDR1 is SGHTA and CDR2 is FQGNSA. V lost 5 bases, J lost 4 bases, and 4 bases stayed unmatched. The CDR3 consists of 15 residues. The CDR3 loop is CASSATSGGSDTQYF. CDR3 in DNA: TGTGCCAGCAGCGCAACTAGCGGGGGGTCAGATACGCAGTATTTT.

In DNA, the CDR3 is TGTGCCAGCCCCCAAGGCTACACCTTC. It translates to CASPQGYTF. The chain carries TRBV2 and TRBJ1-2; D not certain. Trimming stripped 8 bases from V and 8 bases from J, with 6 bases between. The CDR3 totals 9 residues. CDR1 is SNHLY, CDR2 FYNNEI, per germline.

Concerning this clonotype itself: This may come from a read error, since a much larger clone is one base off. The V gene is TRBV6-5, the J gene TRBJ2-5, with 8 bases that match TRBD1. The V gene's germline CDR1 is MNHEY and CDR2 SVGAGI. The CDR3 has 15 amino acids. Trimming took 2 bases from V and 2 from J; bases not matched to a gene: 4. CDR3 residues: CASSYGGQGQETQYF. CDR3 coding DNA: TGTGCCAGCAGTTACGGCGGACAGGGACAAGAGACCCAGTACTTC.